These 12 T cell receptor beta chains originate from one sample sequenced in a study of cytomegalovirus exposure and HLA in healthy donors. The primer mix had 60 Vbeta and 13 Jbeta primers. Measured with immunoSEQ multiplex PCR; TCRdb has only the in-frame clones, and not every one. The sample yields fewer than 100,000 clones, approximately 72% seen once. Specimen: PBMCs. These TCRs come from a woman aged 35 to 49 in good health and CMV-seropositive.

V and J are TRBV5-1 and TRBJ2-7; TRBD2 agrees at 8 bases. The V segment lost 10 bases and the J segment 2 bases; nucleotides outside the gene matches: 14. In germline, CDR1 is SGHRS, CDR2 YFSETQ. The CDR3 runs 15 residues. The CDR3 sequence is CASFAAEREPYEQYF. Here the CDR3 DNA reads TGCGCCTCCTTCGCCGCGGAGCGGGAGCCCTACGAGCAGTACTTC. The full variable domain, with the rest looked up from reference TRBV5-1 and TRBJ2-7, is KAGVTQTPRYLIKTRGQQVTLSCSPISGHRSVSWYQQTPGQGLQFLFEYFSETQRNKGNFPGRFSGRQFSNSRSEMNVSTLELGDSALYLCASFAAEREPYEQYFGPGTRLTVT.

The CDR3 DNA is TGTGCCATCAGTGTGGAGAGGGGAGGGCCCCAGCATTTT. It is translated as CAISVERGGPQHF. The chain joins TRBV10-3 to TRBJ1-5, with a tentative D call TRBD1 (5 bases). Germline assignment: CDR1 ENHRY and CDR2 SYGVKD. Trimming shortened V by 4 bases and J by 9 bases, and 13 bases separated the two germline ends. The CDR3 spans 13 residues.

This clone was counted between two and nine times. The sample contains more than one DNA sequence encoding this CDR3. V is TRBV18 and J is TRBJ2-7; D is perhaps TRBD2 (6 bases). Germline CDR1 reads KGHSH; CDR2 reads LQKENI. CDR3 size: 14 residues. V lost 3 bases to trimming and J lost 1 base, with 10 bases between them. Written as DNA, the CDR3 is TGTGCCAGCTCACCGGGACTCGTATCCTACGAGCAGTACTTC. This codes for CASSPGLVSYEQYF.

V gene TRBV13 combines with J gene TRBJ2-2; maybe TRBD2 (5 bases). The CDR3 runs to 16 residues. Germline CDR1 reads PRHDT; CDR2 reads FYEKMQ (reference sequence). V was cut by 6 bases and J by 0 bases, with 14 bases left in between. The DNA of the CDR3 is TGTGCCAGCAGGCCATCCACTAGGACGAACACCGGGGAGCTGTTTTTT. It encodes CASRPSTRTNTGELFF.

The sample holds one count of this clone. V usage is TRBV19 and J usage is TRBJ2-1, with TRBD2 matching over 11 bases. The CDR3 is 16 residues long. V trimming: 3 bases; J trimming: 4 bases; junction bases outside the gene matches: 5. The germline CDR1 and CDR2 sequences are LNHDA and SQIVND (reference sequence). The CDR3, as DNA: TGTGCCAGTAGTATTGGATTAGCGGGAGGGTACAATGAGCAGTTCTTC. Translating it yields CASSIGLAGGYNEQFF.

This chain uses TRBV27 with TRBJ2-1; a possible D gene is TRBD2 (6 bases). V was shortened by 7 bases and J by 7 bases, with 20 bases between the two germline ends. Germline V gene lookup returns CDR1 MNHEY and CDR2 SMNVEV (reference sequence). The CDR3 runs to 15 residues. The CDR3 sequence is CASNVVGGLSNEQFF. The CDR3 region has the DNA TGTGCCAGCAACGTGGTGGGAGGACTATCTAATGAGCAGTTCTTC.

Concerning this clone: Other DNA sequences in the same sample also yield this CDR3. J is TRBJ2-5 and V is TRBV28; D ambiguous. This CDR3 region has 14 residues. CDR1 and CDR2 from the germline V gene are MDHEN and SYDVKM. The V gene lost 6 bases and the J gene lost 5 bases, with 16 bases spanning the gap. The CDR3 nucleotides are TGTGCCAGCAGCCCCCGGTCGGGTGAGGAGACCCAGTACTTC. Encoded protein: CASSPRSGEETQYF.

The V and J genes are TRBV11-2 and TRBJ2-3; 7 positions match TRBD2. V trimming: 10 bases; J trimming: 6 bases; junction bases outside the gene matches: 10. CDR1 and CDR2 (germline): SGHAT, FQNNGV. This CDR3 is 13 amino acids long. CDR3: CATSGLFGDTQYF. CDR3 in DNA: TGTGCCACTAGCGGTTTATTCGGCGATACGCAGTATTTT.

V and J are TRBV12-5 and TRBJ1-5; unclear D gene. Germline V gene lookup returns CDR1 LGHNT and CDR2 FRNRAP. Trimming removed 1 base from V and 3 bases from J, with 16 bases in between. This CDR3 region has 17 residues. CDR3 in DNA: TGTGCTAGTGGTTTGGATTTTTGGCAGGCGCTCAATCAGCCCCAGCATTTT. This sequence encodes CASGLDFWQALNQPQHF.

As DNA, the CDR3 is TGTGCCAGCAGTTTACCCCCATCCTACGAGCAGTACTTC. It yields the protein CASSLPPSYEQYF. This sequence joins TRBV28 and TRBJ2-7; D not resolved. CDR3 length: 13 residues. The germline V and J ends were trimmed by 2 bases and 1 base, with 6 bases remaining between them. The germline V gene encodes CDR1 MDHEN and CDR2 SYDVKM.

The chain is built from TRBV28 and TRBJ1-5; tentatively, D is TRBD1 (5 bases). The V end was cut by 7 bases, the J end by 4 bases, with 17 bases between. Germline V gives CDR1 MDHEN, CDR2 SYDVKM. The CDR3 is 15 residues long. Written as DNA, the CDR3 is TGTGCCAGCACCTTAGACGGGGGGTTGAATCAGCCCCAGCATTTT. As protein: CASTLDGGLNQPQHF.

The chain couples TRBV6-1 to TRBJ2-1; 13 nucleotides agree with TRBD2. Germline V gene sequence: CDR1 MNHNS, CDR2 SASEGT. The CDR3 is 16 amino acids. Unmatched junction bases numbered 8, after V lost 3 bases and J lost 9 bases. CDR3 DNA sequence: TGTGCCAGCAGTGAGATGGGACTAGCGGGATGGGGTGAGCAGTTCTTC. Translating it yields CASSEMGLAGWGEQFF.